The present T cell receptor (beta chain) was sequenced within a study of blood T cell repertoires in COVID-19. Overall study: Both acute and convalescent COVID-19 samples were obtained from the United States, Italy and Spain.

The length of the CDR3 is 17 residues. V shed 3 bases and J 0 bases; nucleotides not matched to a gene: 5. The germline gives CDR1 MGHRA, CDR2 YSYEKL. Method: immunoSEQ multiplex PCR; TCRdb's copy keeps in-frame clones and lacks some. Among about 160,000 clones listed, around 89% were seen once. V and J are TRBV4-1 and TRBJ1-2; 12 bases line up with TRBD1. This sequence originates from a man aged 60 to 69 with acute or convalescent COVID-19. Sequenced material: peripheral blood. Written as DNA, the CDR3 is TGCGCCAGCAGCCAGGGGACAGGGGGCATCACTAACTATGGCTACACCTTC. This encodes CASSQGTGGITNYGYTF.